This passage covers 27 T cell receptor beta chains from one sample sequenced in a study of Ad26.COV2.S vaccination and SARS-CoV-2 variants. Treatment described: about 20 received Ad26.COV2.S at low or high dose, single or two shots; roughly 5 received placebo; per-sample allocation not given. The samples were gathered on day 63 after the first injection of vaccine or placebo. Produced via immunoSEQ multiplex PCR; TCRdb's table is partial and in-frame only. In the table there are 350,000 to 550,000 clones, about 91% of which are singletons. The specimen comprised peripheral blood, sampled in a trial of Ad26.COV2.S vaccine versus placebo. These receptors came from a person aged 18 to 59 who received the Ad26.COV2.S COVID-19 vaccine or a placebo.

The gene calls are TRBV2 and TRBJ2-1; 12 nucleotides agree with TRBD2. The CDR3 sequence is 17 residues long. V gave up 4 bases and J gave up 6 bases; unmatched junction bases: 10. Germline CDR1 and CDR2: SNHLY and FYNNEI. CDR3 sequence: CASSVPLAGGVANEQFF. As DNA, the CDR3 is TGTGCCAGCAGTGTACCACTAGCGGGGGGCGTCGCCAATGAGCAGTTCTTC.

The V gene is TRBV18, the J gene TRBJ2-1; 8 bases are shared with TRBD1. The germline CDR1 and CDR2 sequences are KGHSH and LQKENI. The CDR3 totals 14 residues. V lost 6 bases, J lost 9 bases, and 10 bases stayed unmatched. The DNA for the CDR3 is TGTGCCAGCTCCCCCAACACAGGGGGAGGTGAGCAGTTCTTC. It encodes CASSPNTGGGEQFF.

This clone occurred a few times. The genes are TRBV10-3 and TRBJ1-2; D might be TRBD1 (6 bases). The CDR3 runs to 15 residues. Germline V CDR1 and CDR2: ENHRY, SYGVKD. V lost 5 bases, J lost 1 base, and 14 bases lay in between. CDR3 in DNA: TGTGCCATCAGTACCGGGACAACCGATAACTATGGCTACACCTTC. This codes for CAISTGTTDNYGYTF.

This chain joins TRBV4-2 and TRBJ1-1; 7 nucleotides match TRBD1. V trimming: 3 bases; J trimming: 4 bases; junction bases outside the gene matches: 5. Per the germline V gene, CDR1 is LGHNA and CDR2 is YNFKEQ. The CDR3 extends over 14 amino acids. Here the CDR3 reads CASSHGTARTEAFF. For the CDR3, the DNA is TGTGCCAGCAGCCACGGGACAGCGCGCACTGAAGCTTTCTTT.

The chain is built from TRBV5-4 and TRBJ2-1; 10 nucleotides match TRBD1. The CDR3 contains 15 residues. V lost 3 bases to trimming and J lost 9 bases; unmatched junction nucleotides: 9. Per the germline V gene, CDR1 is SGHNT and CDR2 is YYREEE (reference sequence). CDR3 DNA: TGTGCCAGCAGCTCCCGGGACAGGGGTCTTGGTGAGCAGTTCTTC. Amino acids: CASSSRDRGLGEQFF.

The chain uses TRBV7-2 and TRBJ1-1; tentatively, D is TRBD1 (5 bases). The V end lost 5 bases, the J end lost 2 bases, and 15 bases lay between the germline ends. The CDR3 contains 15 residues. In germline, CDR1 is SGHTA, CDR2 FQGNSA. The CDR3 spells CASSPYGTSNTEAFF. As DNA, the CDR3 is TGTGCCAGCAGCCCATACGGGACCTCTAACACTGAAGCTTTCTTT.

The chain couples TRBV6-6 to TRBJ1-6; no reliable D call. Trimming left V 2 bases short and J 6 bases short, with 11 bases between. CDR3 size: 15 residues. Germline CDR1 MNHNY, CDR2 SVGAGI (reference sequence). CDR3 residues: CASSYGAGFNSPLHF. CDR3 coding DNA: TGTGCCAGCAGTTACGGCGCAGGTTTTAATTCACCCCTCCACTTT.

This chain uses TRBV12-3 or TRBV12-4 with TRBJ1-5; D not resolved. The CDR3 extends over 12 amino acids. V was cut by 1 base and J by 8 bases, with 6 bases left in between. The DNA of the CDR3 is TGTGCCAGCAGTTTAGAAGAGGAGCCCCAGCATTTT. Translation: CASSLEEEPQHF.

V usage is TRBV4-2 and J usage is TRBJ1-3, with unresolved D. The germline V gene has CDR1 LGHNA and CDR2 YNFKEQ. The CDR3 contains 14 residues. Trimming pared 1 base from V and 2 bases from J, leaving 6 bases between. This chain's CDR3 is CASSQGPAGNTIYF. The CDR3 DNA reads TGTGCCAGCAGCCAAGGTCCGGCTGGAAACACCATATATTTT.

This chain links TRBV6-5 with TRBJ1-4; D remains ambiguous. The V gene's germline CDR1 is MNHEY and CDR2 SVGAGI. V shed 4 bases and J shed 0 bases, with 6 bases lying between them. The CDR3 is 14 residues long. The CDR3 region has the DNA TGTGCCAGCAGTTCGATTGCAACTAATGAAAAACTGTTTTTT. This codes for CASSSIATNEKLFF.

This rearrangement joins TRBV27 to TRBJ1-2; D unresolved. Germline-derived CDR1 and CDR2 are MNHEY and SMNVEV (reference sequence). Trimming stripped 3 bases from V and 6 bases from J, with 11 bases between. The CDR3 sequence is 13 residues long. The CDR3 reads CASSFGPFNGYTF. In DNA, the CDR3 is TGTGCCAGCAGTTTCGGGCCGTTCAATGGCTACACCTTC.

This clone was recorded only once. The CDR3 sequence: CASSILPARPNEKLFF. CDR3 bases: TGTGCCAGTAGTATTCTCCCGGCCAGGCCTAATGAAAAACTGTTTTTT. The V and J genes are TRBV19 and TRBJ1-4, with D uncertain. V lost 3 bases and J 3 bases, leaving 14 bases between the germline ends. Germline CDR1 is LNHDA and CDR2 is SQIVND (reference sequence). This CDR3 region has 16 residues.

This chain connects TRBV6-6 to TRBJ1-5; D is undetermined. V dropped 7 bases and J dropped 6 bases, with 13 bases sitting between them. Germline V gene data show CDR1 as MNHNY and CDR2 as SVGAGI (reference sequence). This CDR3 comprises 13 residues. This CDR3 reads CASTDGWRQPQHF. As DNA, the CDR3 is TGTGCCAGCACCGACGGGTGGCGTCAGCCCCAGCATTTT.

This chain links TRBV7-9 with TRBJ1-1; 8 nucleotides line up with TRBD1. With V trimmed by 5 bases and J by 4 bases, 6 bases remained unmatched. Per the germline V gene, CDR1 is SEHNR and CDR2 is FQNEAQ (reference sequence). The CDR3 loop spans 14 amino acids. The CDR3 DNA follows: TGTGCCAGCAGCCTGACAGGGGTGTCCACTGAAGCTTTCTTT. Translated, it gives CASSLTGVSTEAFF. Filled out from reference TRBV7-9 and TRBJ1-1, the complete variable domain reads DTGVSQNPRHKITKRGQNVTFRCDPISEHNRLYWYRQTLGQGPEFLTYFQNEAQLEKSRLLSDRFSAERPKGSFSTLEIQRTEQGDSAMYLCASSLTGVSTEAFFGQGTRLTVV.

This clone appeared once. The V call is TRBV25-1, the J call TRBJ2-2; perhaps D is TRBD1 or TRBD2 (5 bases each). The V gene's germline CDR1 is MGHDK and CDR2 SYGVNS. The ends were cut back, 5 bases at V and 2 bases at J, with 9 bases in the middle. CDR3 length: 14 residues. The chain's CDR3 is CASSPRGNTGELFF. In DNA, the CDR3 is TGTGCCAGCAGTCCCCGGGGCAACACCGGGGAGCTGTTTTTT.

The chain links TRBV7-9 to TRBJ2-3; D gene unclear. The CDR3 loop spans 10 amino acids. CDR1 is SEHNR, CDR2 FQNEAQ, per germline (reference sequence). Trimming stripped 8 bases from V and 12 bases from J, with 12 bases between. CDR3 coding DNA: TGTGCCAGCCGCGTCGGGCCCCAGTATTTT. It is translated as CASRVGPQYF.

A single count supports this clone. The chain combines TRBV5-1 with TRBJ2-5; 9 bases map to TRBD2. The ends lost 4 bases at V and 2 bases at J; junction bases unmatched: 3. Germline loops: CDR1 SGHRS, CDR2 YFSETQ. The CDR3 has 14 amino acids. The CDR3 sequence is CASSPSGIQETQYF. CDR3 DNA sequence: TGCGCCAGCAGCCCTAGCGGGATACAAGAGACCCAGTACTTC.

This chain uses TRBV5-1 with TRBJ2-5; no firm D call. V was shortened by 2 bases and J by 0 bases, with 8 bases between the two germline ends. The length of the CDR3 is 14 residues. Germline CDR1 SGHRS, CDR2 YFSETQ. CDR3 coding DNA: TGCGCCAGCAGCTTTCGGAGTTACCAAGAGACCCAGTACTTC. This codes for CASSFRSYQETQYF.

The table lists this clone with a few counts. The chain recombines TRBV7-2 with TRBJ2-1; tentatively, D is TRBD1 (6 bases). Germline V gene lookup returns CDR1 SGHTA and CDR2 FQGNSA. The CDR3 runs to 17 residues. V lost 4 bases to trimming and J lost 0 bases, with 16 bases between them. CDR3 nucleotide sequence: TGTGCCAGCAGCTCACAGGGTCCTTTTAGCTCCTACAATGAGCAGTTCTTC. It translates to CASSSQGPFSSYNEQFF. The full variable domain, its missing parts supplied by reference TRBV7-2 and TRBJ2-1, is GAGVSQSPSNKVTEKGKDVELRCDPISGHTALYWYRQSLGQGLEFLIYFQGNSAPDKSGLPSDRFSAERTGGSVSTLTIQRTQQEDSAVYLCASSSQGPFSSYNEQFFGPGTRLTVL.

This clone is a singleton in its sample. The chain couples TRBV6-5 to TRBJ2-3; the match to TRBD1 covers 7 bases. CDR1 MNHEY and CDR2 SVGAGI come from the germline V gene. CDR3 length: 15 residues. V trimming: 11 bases; J trimming: 1 base; junction bases outside the gene matches: 12. CDR3 sequence reads: CAGSRSDRGTDTQYF. The CDR3 DNA sequence: TGTGCCGGGTCGAGATCTGACAGGGGCACAGATACGCAGTATTTT.

The chain is built from TRBV19 and TRBJ1-2; TRBD1 agrees at 9 bases. CDR1 is LNHDA and CDR2 is SQIVND in the germline V gene (reference sequence). The CDR3 is made up of 16 amino acids. V gave up 3 bases and J gave up 4 bases; unmatched junction bases: 9. The DNA of the CDR3 is TGTGCCAGTAGTATGGTATGGGGACAGGGCTCCTATGGCTACACCTTC. Residues: CASSMVWGQGSYGYTF.

In this sample, this clone turned up a few times. The V call is TRBV4-1, the J call TRBJ2-7; D gene uncertain. Trimming took off 0 bases at V and 2 bases at J, with 8 bases between the two ends. Germline V CDR1 and CDR2: MGHRA, YSYEKL. The CDR3 is 14 residues long. The CDR3: CASSQDGRAYEQYF. Here the CDR3 DNA reads TGCGCCAGCAGCCAAGATGGCCGGGCCTACGAGCAGTACTTC.

The J gene is TRBJ2-1, the V gene TRBV9; D is unresolved. Per germline, CDR1 SGDLS and CDR2 YYNGEE. This CDR3 has 13 amino acids. Deletions cut 2 bases from V and 4 bases from J, with 7 bases between. In DNA, the CDR3 is TGTGCCAGCAGCGTCCCGGGTTACAATGAGCAGTTCTTC. Amino acids: CASSVPGYNEQFF.

V usage is TRBV11-2 and J usage is TRBJ2-7; D is perhaps TRBD2 (6 bases). CDR3 length equals 13 residues. Trimming stripped 1 base from V and 3 bases from J, with 7 bases between. Germline V gene sequence: CDR1 SGHAT, CDR2 FQNNGV. In DNA form, the CDR3 reads TGTGCCAGCAGCTTAGGTAGCGGCTACGAGCAGTACGTC. Amino acids: CASSLGSGYEQYV.

The V and J genes are TRBV5-4 and TRBJ1-1; no definite D call. This CDR3 has 15 amino acids. Germline-derived CDR1 and CDR2 are SGHNT and YYREEE (reference sequence). The ends were cut back, 0 bases at V and 10 bases at J, with 19 bases in the middle. The DNA for the CDR3 is TGTGCCAGCAGCTTGGAACCTCGCGCGTCGGCTGGAGCTTTCTTT. Amino acid sequence: CASSLEPRASAGAFF. Based on the CDR3 plus reference TRBV5-4 and TRBJ1-1, the full variable domain is ETGVTQSPTHLIKTRGQQVTLRCSSQSGHNTVSWYQQALGQGPQFIFQYYREEENGRGNFPPRFSGLQFPNYSSELNVNALELDDSALYLCASSLEPRASAGAFFGQGTRLTVV.

The V and J genes are TRBV7-9 and TRBJ1-6; D is possibly TRBD1 (5 bases). The CDR3 spans 13 residues. Germline V gene lookup returns CDR1 SEHNR and CDR2 FQNEAQ (reference sequence). Trimming cost V 5 bases and J 8 bases, with 10 bases left between them. The CDR3: CASSPEGYSPLHF. CDR3 sequence (DNA): TGTGCCAGCAGCCCAGAGGGGTATTCACCCCTCCACTTT.

The chain combines TRBV3-1 (or the pseudogene TRBV3-2) with TRBJ2-7, with D perhaps TRBD2 (6 bases). The V end lost 2 bases, the J end lost 2 bases, and 10 bases lay between the germline ends. This CDR3 contains 14 residues. From germline, CDR1 is LGHDT and CDR2 YNNKEL (reference sequence). CDR3 DNA sequence: TGTGCCAGCAGCCAACCGGGGGTGGCCTACGAGCAGTACTTC. Its protein is CASSQPGVAYEQYF.